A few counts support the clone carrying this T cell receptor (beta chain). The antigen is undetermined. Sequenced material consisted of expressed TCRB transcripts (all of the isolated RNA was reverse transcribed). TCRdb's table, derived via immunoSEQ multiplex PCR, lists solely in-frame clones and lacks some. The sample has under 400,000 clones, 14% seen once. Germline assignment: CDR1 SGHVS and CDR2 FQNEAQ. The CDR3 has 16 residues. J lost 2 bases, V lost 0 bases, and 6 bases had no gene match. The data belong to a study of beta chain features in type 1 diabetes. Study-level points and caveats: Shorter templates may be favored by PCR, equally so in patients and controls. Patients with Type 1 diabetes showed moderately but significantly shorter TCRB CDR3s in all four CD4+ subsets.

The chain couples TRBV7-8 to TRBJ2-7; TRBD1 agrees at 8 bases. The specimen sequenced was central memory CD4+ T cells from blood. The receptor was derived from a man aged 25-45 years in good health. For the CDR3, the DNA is TGTGCCAGCAGCTTAGCGATGACAGGGGTCCCCTACGAGCAGTACTTC. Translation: CASSLAMTGVPYEQYF.